Listed below are T cell receptor beta chains from one sample, sequenced in a study of blood T cell repertoires in COVID-19. The table came from immunoSEQ multiplex PCR; TCRdb's copy has only in-frame clones and leaves some out. Of roughly 330,000 clones in the sample, roughly 86% were seen once. Material: PBMCs or T cells enriched from blood (not recorded which). Source of these receptors: a woman under 40 who had recovered from COVID-19. Both conserved end residues are part of each CDR3. The D gene is left open where the match is weak. Rows may omit the clone size; those that give it use once, few, many or a size class.

d_call,j_call,v_call,clone_size,cdr3_nt,cdr3_aa
.,TRBJ1-1,TRBV10-3,.,TGTGCCATCAGTAAACAGAGTATGAACACTGAAGCTTTCTTT,CAISKQSMNTEAFF
TRBD1,TRBJ1-1,TRBV6-5,few,TGTGCCAGCTCCCAGGGGGCAGCGAACACTGAAGCTTTCTTT,CASSQGAANTEAFF
TRBD1,TRBJ1-2,TRBV4-1,.,TGCGCCAGCAGCCAAGTGGGACAGGGGGTGTTGGGCTACACCTTC,CASSQVGQGVLGYTF
.,TRBJ2-2,TRBV6-1,.,TGTGCCAGCAGTGAAGCGGGGAGCGCGAACACCGGGGAGCTGTTTTTT,CASSEAGSANTGELFF
.,TRBJ2-7,TRBV7-8,.,TGTGCCAGCAGCCAGAGTACTAACCCCACGGTTGGGCAGTACTTC,CASSQSTNPTVGQYF
TRBD2,TRBJ2-1,TRBV10-1,once,TGCGCCAGCAGCGGACTAGCGGGGGGGCTAAGGGATGAGCAGTTCTTC,CASSGLAGGLRDEQFF
.,TRBJ1-2,TRBV11-2,once,TGTGCCAGCAGCTTAGATCCCGGGGTGGAGTATGGCTACACCTTC,CASSLDPGVEYGYTF
TRBD1,TRBJ1-1,TRBV6-4,.,TGTGCCAGCAGTGACTCAGGGACAGGGGGCGCAGACACTGAAGCTTTCTTT,CASSDSGTGGADTEAFF
.,TRBJ2-3,TRBV15,.,TGTGCCACCAGCCCTAGCACAGATACGCAGTATTTT,CATSPSTDTQYF
.,TRBJ2-5,TRBV20-1,.,TGCAGTGCTAGGACAGTTGAGACCCAGTACTTC,CSARTVETQYF
.,TRBJ2-1,TRBV6-5,.,TGTGCCAGCAGCTCGAGGGGAGGAGCCTACAATGAGCAGTTCTTC,CASSSRGGAYNEQFF
.,TRBJ1-4,TRBV25-1,.,TGTGCCAGCAGTGAACAGCCCCCGGGTGAAAAACTGTTTTTT,CASSEQPPGEKLFF
TRBD2,TRBJ2-5,TRBV4-2,.,TGTGCCAGCAGCCAAGGGGCAGGGACTAGCGGCTACTTC,CASSQGAGTSGYF
TRBD1,TRBJ1-5,TRBV5-6,once,TGTGCCAGCAGCTCCGGACAGGGAAATCAGCCCCAGCATTTT,CASSSGQGNQPQHF
.,TRBJ2-3,TRBV11-2,.,TGTGCCAGCAGCCCTTCTCCGTATCGGACAGATACGCAGTATTTT,CASSPSPYRTDTQYF
TRBD1,TRBJ1-1,TRBV7-9,.,TGTGCCAGCAGCTCGCAGGGGGGAACTGAAGCTTTCTTT,CASSSQGGTEAFF
.,TRBJ2-5,TRBV7-9,.,TGTGCCAGCAGCCACAAGTCCGGGACTCGAGAGACCCAGTACTTC,CASSHKSGTRETQYF
.,TRBJ2-1,TRBV30,.,TGTGCCTGGAGTCCCGTTTACAATGAGCAGTTCTTC,CAWSPVYNEQFF
.,TRBJ1-2,TRBV9,.,TGCGCCCGCAGCGCGGGGGGGGAAGGAGACTATGGCTACACCTTC,CARSAGGEGDYGYTF
TRBD2,TRBJ2-5,TRBV7-8,.,TGTGCCAGCAGCTCCATACGCGGGGGTCGGGAGACCCAGTACTTC,CASSSIRGGRETQYF
.,TRBJ2-1,TRBV9,.,TGTGCCAGCAGCCCACTCGGTAGCTCCTACAATGAGCAGTTCTTC,CASSPLGSSYNEQFF
TRBD1,TRBJ1-6,TRBV18,.,TGTGCCAGCTCACCGAACAGGGGAAATTCACCCCTCCACTTT,CASSPNRGNSPLHF
.,TRBJ1-5,TRBV12-3/TRBV12-4,.,TGTGCCAGCAGCCTGAACTATCAGCCCCAGCATTTT,CASSLNYQPQHF
TRBD1,TRBJ2-5,TRBV5-4,.,TGTGCCAGCAGCTGGACAGGGGACGCAGAGACCCAGTACTTC,CASSWTGDAETQYF
TRBD1,TRBJ2-7,TRBV4-1,.,TGCGCCAGCAGCCAGGGTACAGGGGGCGCGTCCTCCTACGAGCAGTACTTC,CASSQGTGGASSYEQYF
.,TRBJ2-7,TRBV3-1/TRBV3-2,once,TGTGCCAGCAGCCCCACAAAGGGGGGGGGCTCCTACGAGCAGTACTTC,CASSPTKGGGSYEQYF
.,TRBJ1-1,TRBV6-5,.,TGTGCCAGCATCCTAGGTGGTGAAGCTTTCTTT,CASILGGEAFF
.,TRBJ2-3,TRBV7-3,.,TGTGCCAGCAGCTTAGTAGGGAGAGATACGCAGTATTTT,CASSLVGRDTQYF
TRBD1,TRBJ1-1,TRBV5-1,.,TGCGCCAGCAGCTTAGCCGGGACAGGGATGAACACTGAAGCTTTCTTT,CASSLAGTGMNTEAFF
.,TRBJ1-2,TRBV29-1,.,TGCAGCGTTGTTATGCGGGGGGAGGACTATGGCTACACCTTC,CSVVMRGEDYGYTF
.,TRBJ2-1,TRBV5-1,few,TGCGCCAGCAGCAGATCAGGGGGGCCCTACAATGAGCAGTTCTTC,CASSRSGGPYNEQFF
.,TRBJ1-6,TRBV10-3,.,TGTGCCATCAGTTCTGACACAAACAATTCACCCCTCCACTTT,CAISSDTNNSPLHF
.,TRBJ1-3,TRBV19,.,TGTGCCAGTAGTCCGGGACAAGACTCTGGAAACACCATATATTTT,CASSPGQDSGNTIYF
TRBD1,TRBJ2-7,TRBV18,.,TGTGCCAGCTCATCCGGGACAGAACCCTACGAGCAGTACTTC,CASSSGTEPYEQYF
.,TRBJ2-3,TRBV7-9,.,TGTGCCAGCAGCTTGAACATGGGCACAGATACGCAGTATTTT,CASSLNMGTDTQYF
.,TRBJ1-2,TRBV4-2,.,TGTGCCAGCAGCCAAGATAACGGAGCTGGCTATGGCTACACCTTC,CASSQDNGAGYGYTF
.,TRBJ1-2,TRBV6-5,once,TGTGCCAGCAGTTATTCAGGGAACTATGGCTACACCTTC,CASSYSGNYGYTF
.,TRBJ1-3,TRBV5-5,.,TGTGCCAGCAGCTTGCAGTCAGGGGTTAGAAACACCATATATTTT,CASSLQSGVRNTIYF
.,TRBJ1-1,TRBV19,.,TGTGCCAGTAGTGTTAAAGGGGACACTGAAGCTTTCTTT,CASSVKGDTEAFF
TRBD1,TRBJ2-3,TRBV24-1,once,TGTGCCACCAGTGATCAGACAGGGGGCGAGGCAGATACGCAGTATTTT,CATSDQTGGEADTQYF
.,TRBJ2-1,TRBV7-2,.,TGTGCCAGCAGCTTCAACCCCAGCAGCGGCTCCTACAATGAGCAGTTCTTC,CASSFNPSSGSYNEQFF
.,TRBJ1-6,TRBV2,.,TGTGCCAGCAGTCTTCTTCAGGGTTTATCTAATTCACCCCTCCACTTT,CASSLLQGLSNSPLHF
.,TRBJ1-6,TRBV21-1,.,TGTGCCAGCAGGATAAGGCGGAGGGGGCCCTTCGGCTCACCCCTCCACTTT,CASRIRRRGPFGSPLHF
TRBD1,TRBJ1-4,TRBV28,.,TGTGCCAGCAGCTTACAGGGGGCGTTAGAAAAACTGTTTTTT,CASSLQGALEKLFF
.,TRBJ1-4,TRBV25-1,.,TGTGCCAGCAGTGAGGGTCGGACAGCCACTAATGAAAAACTGTTTTTT,CASSEGRTATNEKLFF
TRBD1,TRBJ2-3,TRBV4-2,once,TGTGCCAGCAGCCAACAAACAGGGGGCGGAGGCACAGATACGCAGTATTTT,CASSQQTGGGGTDTQYF
.,TRBJ2-5,TRBV6-5,.,TGTGCCACCTATGCAGGGTACGGGGAGACCCAGTACTTC,CATYAGYGETQYF
.,TRBJ1-1,TRBV4-1,.,TGCGCCAGCAGCCTCCCCGCGGGGGGGAACACTGAAGCTTTCTTT,CASSLPAGGNTEAFF
TRBD1,TRBJ2-1,TRBV7-2,.,TGTGCCAGCAGCGGGGACAGGGACCCCTACAATGAGCAGTTCTTC,CASSGDRDPYNEQFF